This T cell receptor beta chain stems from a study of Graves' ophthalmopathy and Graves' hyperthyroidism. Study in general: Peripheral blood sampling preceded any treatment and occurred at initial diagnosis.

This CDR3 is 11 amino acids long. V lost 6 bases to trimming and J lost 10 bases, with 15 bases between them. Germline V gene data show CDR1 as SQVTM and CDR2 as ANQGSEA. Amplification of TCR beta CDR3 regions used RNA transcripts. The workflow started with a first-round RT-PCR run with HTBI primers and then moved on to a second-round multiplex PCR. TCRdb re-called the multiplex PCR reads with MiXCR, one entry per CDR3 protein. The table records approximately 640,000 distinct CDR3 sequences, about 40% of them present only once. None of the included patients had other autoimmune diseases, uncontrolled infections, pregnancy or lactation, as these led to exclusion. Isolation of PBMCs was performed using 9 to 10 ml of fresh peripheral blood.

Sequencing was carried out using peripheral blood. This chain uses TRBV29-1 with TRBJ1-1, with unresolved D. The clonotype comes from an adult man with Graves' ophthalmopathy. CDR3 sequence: CSVTIDFGAFF. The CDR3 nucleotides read TGCAGCGTGACAATCGACTTCGGAGCTTTCTTT.